This T cell receptor beta chain originates from a study of graft-versus-host responses after intestinal transplantation. At the level of the study: All recipients were transplanted with multivisceral, liver-intestinal, or isolated intestinal grafts. Recipients across the board were started on anti-thymocyte globulin induction, then kept on tacrolimus and steroids for approximately three years.

Some clones are missing from TCRdb's copy, which holds only in-frame ones; the method was immunoSEQ multiplex PCR. The sample holds around 95,000 clones; about 88% are singletons and the top ten take 0.9% to 1%. This clone was counted a single time. The antigen is undetermined. Study outcomes and limitations: High graft-versus-host to host-versus-graft clonal ratios were found in allografts of patients who had graft-donor T cell macrochimerism.

The germline gives CDR1 KGHSH, CDR2 LQKENI. The CDR3 is 14 amino acids. Trimming cost V 2 bases and J 4 bases, with 11 bases left between them. The origin of this receptor is a human donor who was the organ donor for an intestinal transplant. The material was unstimulated CD4+ T cells sorted from spleen or lymph node cells, obtained before transplant. The chain recombines TRBV18 with TRBJ1-2; a weak D match, TRBD1 (5 bases). DNA for the CDR3: TGTGCCAGCTCACCAACCAGGGAGGGCTATGGCTACACCTTC. It yields the protein CASSPTREGYGYTF. The full variable domain, completed using reference TRBV18 and TRBJ1-2, is NAGVMQNPRHLVRRRGQEARLRCSPMKGHSHVYWYRQLPEEGLKFMVYLQKENIIDESGMPKERFSAEFPKEGPSILRIQQVVRGDSAAYFCASSPTREGYGYTFGSGTRLTVV.